This T cell receptor (beta chain) emerged from a study of T cells in Graves' hyperthyroidism and ophthalmopathy. Study-level information: Peripheral blood was obtained at initial diagnosis, preceding any treatment.

The CDR3 regions of TCR beta were amplified from RNA transcripts. With the HTBI primer set, the TCR CDR3 went through a first round of RT-PCR. Each CDR3 protein is one row after TCRdb ran MiXCR on the multiplex PCR reads. The table lists about 740,000 distinct CDR3 sequences, roughly 15% of them singletons, with about 10% in the top ten. With 0 bases removed from V and 0 bases from J, the gap between germline ends came to 14 bases. The V gene's germline CDR1 is KGHSY and CDR2 FQNENV. The CDR3 totals 18 residues. The origin of this receptor is a woman between 18 and 29 years old with Graves' hyperthyroidism. The chain joins TRBV16 to TRBJ2-2; D is unresolved. The sample taken for sequencing was blood. The CDR3 DNA is TGTGCCAGCAGCCAATCGATCTTTCAGCGCTCGAACACCGGGGAGCTGTTTTTT. This gives the protein CASSQSIFQRSNTGELFF. The variable domain in full, completed from reference TRBV16 and TRBJ2-2, reads GEEVAQTPKHLVRGEGQKAKLYCAPIKGHSYVFWYQQVLKNEFKFLISFQNENVFDETGMPKERFSAKCLPNSPCSLEIQATKLEDSAVYFCASSQSIFQRSNTGELFFGEGSRLTVL.